This record covers a single T cell receptor beta chain. The source of the sample is a study of blood T cell repertoires in COVID-19. The repertoire was sequenced with immunoSEQ multiplex PCR; TCRdb's copy has only in-frame clones and lacks some. The repertoire holds about 62,000 clones, with 80% to 90% as singletons. CDR1 and CDR2 (germline): MNHEY, SVGAGI. The CDR3 spans 14 residues. V dropped 5 bases and J dropped 6 bases, with 13 bases sitting between them. Sample: peripheral blood. The V and J genes are TRBV6-5 and TRBJ1-4, with unresolved D. The sequence was obtained from a woman aged 60-70 years with COVID-19, enrolled during active disease. In DNA form, the CDR3 reads TGTGCCAGCAGTCGCGACGAGGAGTATGAAAAACTGTTTTTT. Translation: CASSRDEEYEKLFF.